This T cell receptor (beta chain) appears in the sequencing data of a study of blood T cell repertoires in COVID-19. Two negative PCRs, clearance, or symptom resolution characterized the recovered Cohort 3 donors. In the authors' workflow: The assay estimated nucleated cells by amplifying reference gene primers. TCRdb's copy holds only in-frame clones and misses some; the assay was immunoSEQ multiplex PCR. V and J calls and clone size are given by that table; D and trimming were obtained from the DNA. Altogether nearly 200,000 clones are present, around 89% being singletons, with the ten largest covering 6.5% to 9.5%. This receptor was obtained from a woman between 18 and 30 years old who had recovered from COVID-19. Sample: PBMCs or T cells enriched from blood (not recorded which).

CDR3 bases: TGTGCCAGCAGCTCCCCGACAGGGAGGAACAATGAGCAGTTCTTC. Translation: CASSSPTGRNNEQFF. V usage is TRBV7-2 and J usage is TRBJ2-1; D is perhaps TRBD1 (7 bases). The CDR3 contains 15 residues. V was clipped by 4 bases and J by 5 bases, with 15 bases between them. Germline V gives CDR1 SGHTA, CDR2 FQGNSA.